Below, one T cell receptor (beta chain) is given with its context. Which antigen it targets is not known. Nothing much larger sits one base from this clone, and base qualities are not available. Libraries were built with the immunoSEQ multiplex PCR assay. A mixture of 60 forward primers for TCR Vbeta segments and 13 reverse primers for TCR Jbeta segments was used in the multiplex PCR. The CDR3 region of rearranged TCR beta genes was amplified from genomic DNA by a multiplex PCR assay. The Illumina HiSeq System was used to sequence the amplified TCR beta libraries as 87-base-pair reads. As for the authors' bioinformatics: Across the roughly 600 repertoires, a later analysis counted some 80 million unique TCR beta chains, 9.5 million to 13 million of which were shared by at least two donors. Raw reads were error-corrected and collapsed into unique sequences by a nearest-neighbor algorithm in which closely related sequences were merged to remove PCR and sequencing errors. V, D and J gene segments were assigned by aligning CDR3 sequences to IMGT reference sequences. For a sequence to be retained, a match of at least six nucleotides was required to both a V gene segment and a J gene segment. Rearrangements were called productive when the CDR3 lacked stop codons and stayed in frame with V and J; all others were non-productive. Following IMGT convention, CDR3 was defined as the stretch from the second conserved V-encoded cysteine to the conserved J-encoded phenylalanine. The earlier analysis of 587 of the donors excluded sequences that lacked an unambiguous match to a single V gene segment. In an earlier analysis of almost 600 of the donors, a V segment was called functional when productive rearrangements were above 56.7%, and segregating when the standard deviation between donors exceeded 5%. A statistical classification framework was built for diagnosing cytomegalovirus status from the catalog of TCR beta chain sequences. In a later analysis, TCR nucleotide sequences were compared against IMGT/GENE-DB human TR gene sequences so that V and J genes could be assigned. The TCRdist pipeline was used in a later analysis to assign CDR3 sequences and most-parsimonious VDJ recombination scenarios. In a later analysis, each TCR beta chain was defined by its CDR3 amino acid sequence together with its V-gene family, and reads without a unique V-gene family were excluded. To address suspected cross-contamination and a sequencing artifact, a later analysis removed some 620 highly shared, low-generation-probability nucleotide sequences. A later analysis calculated a clonal expansion index for each public chain from normalized within-repertoire ranks of inferred template counts. Generation probabilities in a later analysis came from a VDJ recombination model fitted to out-of-frame rearrangements, and those results were checked against IGoR. A later analysis scored TCR-TCR, TCR-HLA and TCR-CMV co-occurrence with hypergeometric tests, applying a repertoire-size bias correction to TCR pairs. A later analysis estimated false discovery rates by permuting HLA or CMV assignments 20 times. In a later analysis, co-occurring TCRs were grouped with DBSCAN, and TCRdist sequence similarity was added when clustering was performed within HLA-allele-positive subsets. For co-occurrence clustering, repertoires with fewer than 30,000 or more than 120,000 public chains were excluded, along with 5 or 6 repertoires with anomalous nucleotide sharing. This immuneACCESS table, as held by TCRdb, lists in-frame sequences with V and J called but not all clones. Of the missing ones, under half trace to an unresolved V gene in checked studies; the others have no known cause. V, J and clone size derive from that table, while D and trimming were established from the DNA sequence. The sample has 150,000 to 200,000 clones on record, around four fifths of them singletons. Together, the top ten hold about 1.3% of the sample.

This sample was taken from a study of cytomegalovirus exposure and HLA in healthy donors (TCRdb year 2017). About the full investigation: An earlier analysis of roughly 570 of the donors reported under 300 Gb of sequence data and 117 million unique TCR beta sequences obtained from about 179 million T cells. On average, about 240,000 unique TCR beta nucleotide sequences were sequenced per donor among fewer than 500 genotyped donors of the cohort, with 15% to 20% of those sequences being non-productive. Roughly 300 gigabases of sequencing data and roughly 81 million unique TCR sequences made up an early release that covered 500 to 700 HLA-typed donors. Using immunosequencing, the study profiled T cell repertoires from 500 to 800 subjects and related those repertoires to cytomegalovirus serostatus. In the later analysis, no new phenotypic data were used to find candidate immune exposures; instead, reliance was placed on TCR beta sequences and their occurrence across donors. In a later analysis, previously published TCR beta repertoires from about 640 donors were re-analyzed and high-resolution HLA genotyping was added so that TCR occurrence patterns could be studied. Donor age, sex, ethnicity and CMV serostatus were collected together with the repertoire data. Typing coverage differed by locus: A, B, C, DRB1 and DQB1 were typed in about 629-640 donors, DQA1 in about 510, DPA1 in 606, and DPB1 in 472. The genetic ancestry cluster associated with self-reported Caucasian donors included approximately 85% of the roughly 390 genotyped donors. About five DR-DQ haplotypes were handled as single units for association and clustering, since linkage in the cohort was strong. To decide whether each TCR beta V gene segment behaved as functional or pseudogenic, an earlier analysis of some 600 of the donors relied on high-throughput TCR beta sequencing. Both class I and class II loci were covered by HLA typing, at four-digit resolution. A separate validation cohort of 90 to 150 different subjects was used in addition to the roughly 620-subject first cohort. All discovery cohort repertoires had been generated on a single sequencing platform. A later genetic analysis used genome-wide SNP genotypes for 398 of the 666 donors, treating that subset as a discovery cohort. The study was designed to test whether signatures of past pathogen exposure could be identified by cataloging public T cell receptors. High-throughput TCR immunosequencing, statistical association of individual TCRs with disease status, and machine learning were combined to predict cytomegalovirus infection status.

The paper's findings and limits, for the study overall: Correlated functional status among segregating V segments might be attributable to linkage disequilibrium, but an unknown experimental factor could not be ruled out. The cohort was sequenced for TCR beta chains only, and without alpha or paired-chain data the features that could be detected were limited. Because HLA typing was unavailable for some donors at each locus, only the typed subset was used in association tests. V-gene and J-gene trimming of TCR beta chains was associated with a missense DCLRE1C variant in a later genetic analysis, and the association was replicated in an independent cohort. Because counts were too low, about 18 rarely observed V segments, including chromosome 9 orphons, were excluded from the earlier analysis of 587 of the donors. The only immune exposure information available for the cohort was CMV serostatus. According to a later analysis, most CMV-associated TCR beta chains appeared to be HLA-restricted, and the HLA associations seemed to be driven largely by CMV exposure. A group of highly shared sequence variants was considered likely to be a technical artifact of the sequencing pipeline. According to a later analysis, TCR association rates differed among HLA loci, with DRB1 alleles showing the most associated TCRs and HLA-C alleles showing the fewest. When HLA alleles, especially DR and DQ, strongly co-occurred, attributing TCR associations to individual alleles was difficult. According to a later genetic analysis, donors in an Asian-associated ancestry cluster had fewer N-insertions in productive TCRs than the approximately 650-donor mean. Presence/absence analyses assumed roughly uniform sequencing depth across donors, an assumption that may not hold. The study listed approximately 160 TCR beta chains as associated with cytomegalovirus. In an earlier analysis of approximately 600 of the donors, most TCR beta V segments were observed in productive rearrangements about 87% or about 30% of the time, broadly matching IMGT annotations. In vitro tests confirmed that a few of the cytomegalovirus-associated TCR beta chains recognize cytomegalovirus antigens. Cytomegalovirus status was reported to be diagnosed by the classifier with high specificity and sensitivity in both the original and validation cohorts. A later analysis found that HLA-associated TCR beta chains were more clonally expanded and had lower generation probabilities than equally common non-associated chains. A further reported finding was that TCR beta sequences accurately predicted the HLA-A and HLA-B alleles for most subjects in the first cohort. At a false discovery rate of 0.05, a later analysis linked about 17,000 TCR beta sequences to specific HLA alleles. According to the authors, the approach could potentially be generalized to other disease states and immunological phenotypes. Most TCR sequences were observed very rarely across donors, whereas some public TCRs were present in many individuals. In a later analysis, several top co-occurrence clusters were reported to appear linked to parvovirus B19, influenza, CMV and Epstein-Barr virus.

In total, over 600 healthy bone marrow donors made up the cohort. Cohort members were all nominally healthy when sampled, although unrecorded immune exposures were likely present. The donor tested CMV seronegative and was one of the 352 seronegative cohort members. Each donor provided a peripheral blood sample, and peripheral blood mononuclear cells were used for TCR beta sequencing. Genomic DNA extraction from the blood cell samples was performed with the Qiagen DNeasy Blood Extraction Kit. Sequenced sample: PBMCs. The clonotype comes from a male donor in good health and CMV-seronegative.

The CDR3 corresponds to CARSSQPKTSGRVGRASTDTQYF. The nucleotide sequence reads TGTGCCAGAAGCTCCCAACCCAAGACTAGCGGGAGGGTAGGACGTGCTAGCACAGATACGCAGTATTTT. The chain is encoded by TRBV5-3 joined to TRBJ2-3; 14 junctional bases match TRBD2. TRBV5-3 is given ORF status, its function remaining uncertain. Trimming takes 3 bases off V and 0 bases off J; junction bases not matched to a gene: 21. The CDR3 holds 23 amino acids from the cysteine to the phenylalanine. Only CDR3 DNA remains: 69 bases, in frame from the first base.